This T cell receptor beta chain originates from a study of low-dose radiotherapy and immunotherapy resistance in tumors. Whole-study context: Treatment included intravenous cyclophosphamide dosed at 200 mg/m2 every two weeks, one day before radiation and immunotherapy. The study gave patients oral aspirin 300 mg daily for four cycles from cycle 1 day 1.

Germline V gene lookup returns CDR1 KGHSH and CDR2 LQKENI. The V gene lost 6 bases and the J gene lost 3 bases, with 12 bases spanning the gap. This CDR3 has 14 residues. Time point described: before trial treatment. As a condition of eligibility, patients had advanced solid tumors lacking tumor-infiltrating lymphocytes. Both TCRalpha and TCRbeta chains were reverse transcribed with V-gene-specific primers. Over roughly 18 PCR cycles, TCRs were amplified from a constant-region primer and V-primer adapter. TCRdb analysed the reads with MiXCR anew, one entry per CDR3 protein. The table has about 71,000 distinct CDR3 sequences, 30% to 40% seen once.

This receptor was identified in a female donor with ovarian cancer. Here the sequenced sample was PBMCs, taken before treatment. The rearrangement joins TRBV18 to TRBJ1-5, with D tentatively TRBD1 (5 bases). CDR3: CASSTTVNNQPQHF. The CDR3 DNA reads TGTGCCAGCTCGACGACAGTGAACAATCAGCCCCAGCATTTT.